This T cell receptor beta chain derives from a study of cytomegalovirus exposure and HLA in healthy donors (dated by TCRdb to about 2017). With respect to the entire study: An earlier analysis of 587 of the donors reported 276 Gb of sequence data and roughly 120 million unique TCR beta sequences obtained from some 200 million T cells. An early release that covered roughly 600 HLA-typed donors contained approximately 290 gigabases of sequencing data and around 80 million unique TCR sequences. Among the roughly 430 genotyped donors, around 81% belonged to the genetic ancestry cluster associated with self-reported Caucasian donors. The study aimed to test whether cataloging public T cell receptors could reveal signatures of past pathogen exposure. Using immunosequencing, the study profiled T cell repertoires from 666 subjects and related those repertoires to cytomegalovirus serostatus. Besides the first cohort of under 700 subjects, a separate validation cohort made up of 120 different subjects was used. High-throughput TCR immunosequencing, statistical association of individual TCRs with disease status, and machine learning were combined to predict cytomegalovirus infection status. A later analysis re-examined previously published TCR beta repertoires from about 670 donors and added high-resolution HLA genotyping to investigate patterns of TCR occurrence. In the later analysis, no new phenotypic data were used to find candidate immune exposures; instead, reliance was placed on TCR beta sequences and their occurrence across donors. An earlier analysis of roughly 580 of the donors used high-throughput TCR beta sequencing to judge whether each TCR beta V gene segment behaved as functional or pseudogenic. Donor age, sex, ethnicity and CMV serostatus were compiled alongside the repertoire data. A later genetic analysis used genome-wide SNP genotypes for 398 of the 666 donors, treating that subset as a discovery cohort. Every discovery cohort repertoire had been produced on one sequencing platform. HLA typing included class I and class II loci at four-digit resolution. Typing coverage differed by locus: A, B, C, DRB1 and DQB1 were typed in about 629-630 donors, DQA1 in around 500, DPA1 in 606, and DPB1 in roughly 470. Five DR-DQ haplotypes were treated as single units for association and clustering because of strong linkage in the cohort. Among about 400 genotyped donors of the cohort, an average of around 250,000 unique TCR beta nucleotide sequences was sequenced per donor, of which about 18% were non-productive.

This clone was seen a handful of times. Its recognized antigen is unknown. No much larger clone is present one base from it, and per-base qualities are unavailable. Library preparation was by the immunoSEQ multiplex PCR assay. For the multiplex PCR, a mixture combining 60 forward primers for TCR Vbeta segments and 13 reverse primers for TCR Jbeta segments was used. Amplification of the CDR3 region of rearranged TCR beta genes was performed with a multiplex PCR assay on genomic DNA. The amplified TCR beta libraries were sequenced on the Illumina HiSeq System as 87-base-pair reads. As for how the authors treated the data: Across the roughly 670 repertoires, a later analysis counted 80 million or so unique TCR beta chains, roughly 11 million of which were shared by at least two donors. Raw reads were error-corrected and collapsed into unique sequences with a nearest-neighbor algorithm that merged closely related sequences to remove PCR and sequencing errors. To assign V, D and J gene segments, CDR3 sequences were aligned to IMGT reference sequences. For a sequence to be retained, a match of at least six nucleotides was required to both a V gene segment and a J gene segment. Rearrangements were called productive when the CDR3 lacked stop codons and stayed in frame with V and J; all others were non-productive. CDR3 was defined by IMGT convention, running from the second conserved V-encoded cysteine to the conserved J-encoded phenylalanine. In an earlier analysis of around 640 of the donors, sequences lacking an unambiguous match to a single V gene segment were excluded. An earlier analysis of fewer than 750 of the donors called V segments functional above 56.7% productive rearrangements and segregating when the between-donor standard deviation exceeded 5%. To diagnose cytomegalovirus status from the catalog of TCR beta chain sequences, a statistical classification framework was built. V and J gene assignment, in a later analysis, came from comparing TCR nucleotide sequences with IMGT/GENE-DB human TR gene sequences. Using the TCRdist pipeline, a later analysis assigned CDR3 sequences along with most-parsimonious VDJ recombination scenarios. A later analysis defined each TCR beta chain by its CDR3 amino acid sequence plus V-gene family, and excluded reads lacking a unique V-gene family. In a later analysis, several hundred highly shared, low-generation-probability nucleotide sequences were removed to address suspected cross-contamination and a sequencing artifact. In a later analysis, a clonal expansion index was calculated for each public chain from normalized within-repertoire ranks of inferred template counts. In a later analysis, generation probabilities were computed using a VDJ recombination model fitted to out-of-frame rearrangements, and the results were checked against IGoR. Hypergeometric tests were used in a later analysis to score TCR-TCR, TCR-HLA and TCR-CMV co-occurrence, with a repertoire-size bias correction applied to the TCR pairs. To estimate false discovery rates, a later analysis permuted the HLA or CMV assignments 20 times. In a later analysis, co-occurring TCRs were grouped using DBSCAN, and TCRdist sequence similarity was added for clustering within HLA-allele-positive subsets. Repertoires with fewer than 30,000 or more than 120,000 public chains, plus five repertoires with anomalous nucleotide sharing, were excluded from co-occurrence clustering. In TCRdb, the immuneACCESS table is reduced to in-frame sequences with V and J assigned. These tables do not hold every clone; where another copy was compared, an unresolved V gene accounts for under half, and the others remain unexplained. The DNA was the basis for D and trimming; V, J and clone size are from that table. The sample table shows around 150,000 clones, and about 9.1% are seen once. The ten largest account for over 6.5% of the sample.

Beyond this particular receptor, the publication reports: In a later analysis, HLA-associated TCR beta chains showed more clonal expansion and lower generation probabilities than non-associated chains that were equally common. HLA typing was unavailable for some donors at each locus, so association tests used only the typed subset. An association between a missense DCLRE1C variant and V-gene and J-gene trimming of TCR beta chains was found in a later genetic analysis and replicated in an independent cohort. Correlated functional status among segregating V segments might be attributable to linkage disequilibrium, but an unknown experimental factor could not be ruled out. Assigning TCR associations to individual alleles was difficult when HLA alleles, especially DR and DQ, strongly co-occurred. In an earlier analysis of 587 of the donors, most TCR beta V segments appeared in productive rearrangements about 87% or about 30% of the time, broadly matching IMGT annotations. The sequencing pipeline was judged likely to have produced a cluster of highly shared sequence variants as a technical artifact. It was suggested by the authors that the approach could potentially be generalized to other disease states and immunological phenotypes. Sequencing depth was assumed to be roughly uniform across donors in the presence/absence analyses, though that assumption may not hold. The study gave a list of over 150 TCR beta chains associated with cytomegalovirus. Because counts were too low, about 18 rarely observed V segments, including chromosome 9 orphons, were excluded from the earlier analysis of 587 of the donors. This cohort had only TCR beta chains sequenced, and the lack of alpha or paired-chain data limited which features could be detected. Across donors, most TCR sequences were observed very rarely, whereas some public TCRs were present in many individuals. In a later analysis, TCR association rates were found to vary across HLA loci, with the most associated TCRs seen for DRB1 alleles and the fewest for HLA-C alleles. Compared with the approximately 720-donor mean, donors in an Asian-associated ancestry cluster had fewer N-insertions in productive TCRs, according to a later genetic analysis. A later analysis reported that several top co-occurrence clusters appeared linked to parvovirus B19, influenza, CMV and Epstein-Barr virus. The classifier was reported to diagnose cytomegalovirus status with high specificity and sensitivity in both the original cohort and the validation cohort. CMV serostatus was the only immune exposure information available for the cohort. In a later analysis, around 17,000 TCR beta sequences were associated with specific HLA alleles at a false discovery rate of 0.05. In vitro tests confirmed that a few of the cytomegalovirus-associated TCR beta chains recognize cytomegalovirus antigens. A further reported finding was that TCR beta sequences accurately predicted the HLA-A and HLA-B alleles for most subjects in the first cohort. Most CMV-associated TCR beta chains appeared to be HLA-restricted in a later analysis, and the HLA associations seemed to be driven largely by CMV exposure.

The cohort comprised under 700 healthy bone marrow donors. At the time of sampling, every cohort member was nominally healthy, though immune exposures that went unrecorded were likely present. The donor tested CMV seropositive, placing the donor among the 289 seropositive members of the cohort. A peripheral blood sample was collected from each donor, and TCR beta sequencing was performed on peripheral blood mononuclear cells. The Qiagen DNeasy Blood Extraction Kit was used to extract genomic DNA from the blood cell samples. Sequencing was carried out using PBMCs. This sequence was found in a middle-aged woman in good health and CMV-seropositive.

The nucleotide sequence is TGTGCCAGCAGCCAAGGGGACAGGGCGGATCAGCCCCAGCATTTT. This sequence encodes CASSQGDRADQPQHF. The rearranged segments are TRBV14 and TRBJ1-5, with 9 junctional bases fitting TRBD1. The CDR1 and CDR2 encoded by the germline V gene are SGHDN and FVKESK. Relative to germline, V is missing 1 base and J is missing 5 bases, with 3 bases of the junction outside any gene match. The CDR3 goes from the cysteine to the phenylalanine over 15 residues. Of all the DNA, just the CDR3 is kept, 45 bases in frame from base 1.